This record looks at one T cell receptor beta chain sequence and its context. Its antigen remains unknown. These data are taken from a study of Ad26.COV2.S vaccination and SARS-CoV-2 variants. Findings and limits, study-wide: Non-spike TCR breadth was similar in vaccine and placebo recipients. Considerable breadth of spike-specific CD8+ and CD4+ T cell responses has reportedly been documented following vaccination.

Sequenced by immunoSEQ multiplex PCR; TCRdb stores in-frame clones only, minus some. The table shows over 400,000 clones, with about 92% occurring only once. Trimming took off 3 bases at V and 9 bases at J, with 9 bases between the two ends. The CDR3 covers 12 residues. The germline V gene has CDR1 PRHDT and CDR2 FYEKMQ (reference sequence). Treatment given: over 15 received Ad26.COV2.S at low or high dose, single or two shots; several received placebo; per-sample allocation not given. Following the first vaccine or placebo injection, samples were taken on day 63. This adult donor, from Boston, was 18-55 years old.

This material consisted of peripheral blood, taken in a trial of Ad26.COV2.S vaccine versus placebo. V is TRBV13 and J is TRBJ2-1, with D possibly being TRBD2 (5 bases). The clonotype was recovered from a person aged 18-65 years who received the Ad26.COV2.S COVID-19 vaccine or a placebo. The CDR3 DNA follows: TGTGCCAGCAGCTTCCGGGAAGGTGAGCAGTTCTTC. Its protein product is CASSFREGEQFF.